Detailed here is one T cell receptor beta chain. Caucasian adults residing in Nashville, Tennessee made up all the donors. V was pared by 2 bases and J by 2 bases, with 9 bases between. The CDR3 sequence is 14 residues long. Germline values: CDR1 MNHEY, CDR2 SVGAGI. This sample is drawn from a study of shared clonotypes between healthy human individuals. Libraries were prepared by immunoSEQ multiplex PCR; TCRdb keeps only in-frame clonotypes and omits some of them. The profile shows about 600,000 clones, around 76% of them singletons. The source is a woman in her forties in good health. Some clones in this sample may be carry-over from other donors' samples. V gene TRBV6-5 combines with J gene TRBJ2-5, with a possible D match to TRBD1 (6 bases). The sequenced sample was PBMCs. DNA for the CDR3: TGTGCCAGCAGTTACAACAGGGCACAAGAGACCCAGTACTTC. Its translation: CASSYNRAQETQYF.